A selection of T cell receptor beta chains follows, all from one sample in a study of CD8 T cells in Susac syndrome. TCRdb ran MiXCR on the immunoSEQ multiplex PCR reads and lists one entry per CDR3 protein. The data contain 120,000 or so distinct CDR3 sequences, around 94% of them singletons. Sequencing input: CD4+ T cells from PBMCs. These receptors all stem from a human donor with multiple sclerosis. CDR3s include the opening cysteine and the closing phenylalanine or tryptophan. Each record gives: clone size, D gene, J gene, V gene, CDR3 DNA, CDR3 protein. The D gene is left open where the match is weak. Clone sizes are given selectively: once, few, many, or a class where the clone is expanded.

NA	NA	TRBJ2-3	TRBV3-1	TGTGCCAGCAGCCCCTCAAGGAGGGATACGCAGTATTTT	CASSPSRRDTQYF
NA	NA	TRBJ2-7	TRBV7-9	TGTGCCAGCAGCTTCCTGACCGGATTCGGCTTGGAGCAGTACTTC	CASSFLTGFGLEQYF
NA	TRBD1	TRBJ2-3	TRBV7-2	TGTGCCAGCAGCGCGTTACAGGGGCCCGGTACGCAGTATTTT	CASSALQGPGTQYF
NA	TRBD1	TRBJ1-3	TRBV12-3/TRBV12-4	TGTGCCAGCAGTCCGGGACAGCCTGGAAACACCATATATTTT	CASSPGQPGNTIYF
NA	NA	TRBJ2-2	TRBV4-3	TGCGCCAGCAGCCAAGATCTAGGAGGCACCGGGGAGCTGTTTTTT	CASSQDLGGTGELFF
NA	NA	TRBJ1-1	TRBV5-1	TGCGCCAGCCGGTACTTGGCGGGGGCGACCTTCGGGGCCTTCACTGAAGCTTTCTTT	CASRYLAGATFGAFTEAFF
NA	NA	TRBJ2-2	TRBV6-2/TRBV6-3	TGTGCCAGCAGTTACCTGGGGGGCACCGGGGAGCTGTTTTTT	CASSYLGGTGELFF
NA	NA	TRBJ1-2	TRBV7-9	TGTGCCAGCAGCTTAGCGGGCAGGGTGGACTATGGCTACACCTTC	CASSLAGRVDYGYTF
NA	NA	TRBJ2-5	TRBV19	TGTGCCAGTACCCAGGGTTTGGATCAAGAGACCCAGTACTTC	CASTQGLDQETQYF
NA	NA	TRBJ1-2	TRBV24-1	TGTGCCACCAGTGATGTAACGGGAAACTATGGCTACACCTTC	CATSDVTGNYGYTF
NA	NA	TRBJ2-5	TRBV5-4	TGTGCCAGCAGCTCAGGCCCCAAGGAGACCCAGTACTTC	CASSSGPKETQYF
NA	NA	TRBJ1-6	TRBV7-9	TGTGCCAGCAGCTTCTTTGACAGCCCCTCGGACTTT	CASSFFDSPSDF
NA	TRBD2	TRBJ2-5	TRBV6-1	TGTGCCAGCAGTAGCGGGGATACCTTGGAGACCCAGTACTTC	CASSSGDTLETQYF
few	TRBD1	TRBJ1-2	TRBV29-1	TGTAGCGTACGACAGGGAGGTGGCTACACCTTC	CSVRQGGGYTF
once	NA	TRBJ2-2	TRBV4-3	TGCGCCAGCAGCCACCCACCTGGCTCCCGCGCCGGGGAGCTGTTTTTT	CASSHPPGSRAGELFF
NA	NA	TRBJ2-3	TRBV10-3	TGTGCCATCGATAAAGGAGCAGATACGCAGTATTTT	CAIDKGADTQYF
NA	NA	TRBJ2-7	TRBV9	TGTGCCAGCAGCTCTCCTCTGGACGGCGGGGAGCAGTACTTC	CASSSPLDGGEQYF